Here is one T cell receptor beta chain with its context. The germline gives CDR1 SQVTM, CDR2 ANQGSEA. Trimming removed 6 bases from V and 0 bases from J; junction bases left unmatched: 9. The CDR3 has 16 residues. Produced via immunoSEQ multiplex PCR; TCRdb's table is partial and in-frame only. There are about 88,000 clones in the sample; about 82% occur only once, and roughly 27% lies in the top ten. These data come from a study of blood T cell repertoires in COVID-19. For the study at large: PBMCs, B-cell-depleted T cells, or T cells provided the cDNA or gDNA that made up the material.

Sample: peripheral blood. The clonotype originates from a human donor in a cohort sampled during active COVID-19. The V call is TRBV29-1, the J call TRBJ2-2; 8 nucleotides line up with TRBD1. For the CDR3, the DNA is TGCAGCGTCCGAACGGGACAGGCGACGAACACCGGGGAGCTGTTTTTT. Translating it yields CSVRTGQATNTGELFF.